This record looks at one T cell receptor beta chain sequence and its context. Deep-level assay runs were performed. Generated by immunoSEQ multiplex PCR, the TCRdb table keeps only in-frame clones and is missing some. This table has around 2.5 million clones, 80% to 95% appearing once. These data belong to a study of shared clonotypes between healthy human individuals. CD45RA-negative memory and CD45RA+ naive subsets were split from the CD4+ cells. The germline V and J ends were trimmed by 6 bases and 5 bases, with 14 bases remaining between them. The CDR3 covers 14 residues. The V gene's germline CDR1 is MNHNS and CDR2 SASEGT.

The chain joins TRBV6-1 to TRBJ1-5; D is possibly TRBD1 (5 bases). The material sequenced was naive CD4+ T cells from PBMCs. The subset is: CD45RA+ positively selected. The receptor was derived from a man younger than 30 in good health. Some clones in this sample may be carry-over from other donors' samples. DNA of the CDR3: TGTGCCAGCAGCGGCCTCGGGACCTATCAGCCCCAGCATTTT. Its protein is CASSGLGTYQPQHF.